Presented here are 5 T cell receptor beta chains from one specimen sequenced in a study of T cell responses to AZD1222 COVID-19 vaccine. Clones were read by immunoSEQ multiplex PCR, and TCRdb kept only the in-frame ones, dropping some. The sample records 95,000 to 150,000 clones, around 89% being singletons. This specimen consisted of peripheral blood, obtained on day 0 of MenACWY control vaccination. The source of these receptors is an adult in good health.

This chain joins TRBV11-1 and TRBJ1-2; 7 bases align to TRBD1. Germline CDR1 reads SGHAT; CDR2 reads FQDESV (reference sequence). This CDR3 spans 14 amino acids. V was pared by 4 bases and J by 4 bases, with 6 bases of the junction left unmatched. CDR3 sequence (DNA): TGTGCCAGCAGCTCGGCAGGGGGAGTCTATGGCTACACCTTC. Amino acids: CASSSAGGVYGYTF.

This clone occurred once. CDR3 in DNA: TGTGCCAGCAGCCTGGGACAGGAAATCGGCTACACCTTC. It encodes CASSLGQEIGYTF. The V gene is TRBV2, the J gene TRBJ1-2; 8 nucleotides agree with TRBD1. The CDR3 is 13 amino acids. V gave up 6 bases and J gave up 8 bases; unmatched junction bases: 8. Per germline, CDR1 SNHLY and CDR2 FYNNEI.

CDR3 DNA: TGTGCCAGCAGCTACACTAGCGGGAGAGGCTACGAGCAGTACTTC. This encodes CASSYTSGRGYEQYF. V usage is TRBV3-1 (or the pseudogene TRBV3-2) and J usage is TRBJ2-7; 11 bases are a match to TRBD2. Germline V gene data show CDR1 as LGHDT and CDR2 as YNNKEL (reference sequence). The CDR3 consists of 15 residues. J was trimmed by 3 bases and V by 5 bases; bases with no gene match: 6.

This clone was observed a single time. For the CDR3, the DNA is TGTGCCAGCCTACGACCGGGACTAGCCCACAATGAGCAGTTCTTC. Protein product: CASLRPGLAHNEQFF. V is TRBV11-2 and J is TRBJ2-1, with 9 nucleotides matching TRBD2. After removal of 8 bases from V and 5 bases from J, the junction contained 10 bases not matched to a gene. CDR1 is SGHAT and CDR2 is FQNNGV in the germline V gene. CDR3 length: 15 amino acids.

In DNA form, the CDR3 reads TGTGCCAGCAGCCGACAGCCTGCTGTGCCCCAGCATTTT. Translation gives CASSRQPAVPQHF. This chain joins TRBV2 and TRBJ1-5; D possibly corresponds to TRBD1 (5 bases). This CDR3 has 13 amino acids. Trimming stripped 6 bases from V and 9 bases from J, with 15 bases between. Germline-derived CDR1 and CDR2 are SNHLY and FYNNEI.